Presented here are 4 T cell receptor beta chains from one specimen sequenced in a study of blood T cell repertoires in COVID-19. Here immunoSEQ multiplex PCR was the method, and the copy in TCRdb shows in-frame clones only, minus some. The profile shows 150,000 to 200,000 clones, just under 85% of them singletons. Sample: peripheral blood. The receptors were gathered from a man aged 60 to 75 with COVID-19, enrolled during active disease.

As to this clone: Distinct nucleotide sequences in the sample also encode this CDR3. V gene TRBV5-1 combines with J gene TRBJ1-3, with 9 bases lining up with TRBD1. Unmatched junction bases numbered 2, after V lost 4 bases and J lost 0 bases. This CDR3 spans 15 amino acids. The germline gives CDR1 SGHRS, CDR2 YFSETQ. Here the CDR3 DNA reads TGCGCCAGCAGCCTACAGGGGGCCTCTGGAAACACCATATATTTT. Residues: CASSLQGASGNTIYF.

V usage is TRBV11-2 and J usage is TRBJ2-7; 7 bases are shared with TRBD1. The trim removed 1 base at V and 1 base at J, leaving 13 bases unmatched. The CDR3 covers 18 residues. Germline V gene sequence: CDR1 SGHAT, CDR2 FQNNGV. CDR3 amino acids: CASSLGVPWTGLSYEQYF. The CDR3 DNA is TGTGCCAGCAGCTTAGGGGTACCCTGGACAGGTTTATCCTACGAGCAGTACTTC.

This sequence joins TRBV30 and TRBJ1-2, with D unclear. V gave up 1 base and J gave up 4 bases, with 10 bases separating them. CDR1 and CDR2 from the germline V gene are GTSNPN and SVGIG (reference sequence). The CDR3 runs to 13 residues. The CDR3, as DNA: TGTGCCTGGAGTGACGCGGGCGGCTATGGCTACACCTTC. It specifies CAWSDAGGYGYTF.

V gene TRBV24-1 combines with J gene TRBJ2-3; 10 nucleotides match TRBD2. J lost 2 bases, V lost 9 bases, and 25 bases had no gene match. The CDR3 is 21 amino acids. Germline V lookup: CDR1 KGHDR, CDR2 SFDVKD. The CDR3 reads CATEGVTRTSGPAAYTDTQYF. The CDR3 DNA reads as TGTGCCACCGAGGGCGTAACCAGGACTAGCGGTCCAGCAGCGTACACAGATACGCAGTATTTT.